What follows describes a single TCR beta chain. Under the authors' procedure: Estimation of nucleated cell counts relied on the amplification of reference gene primers. Only in-frame clones appear in the TCRdb table, and some are missing; sequencing was by immunoSEQ multiplex PCR. V and J calls plus clone size are reproduced from that table; the DNA served to infer D and trimming. The table records 95,000 to 120,000 clones, roughly 82% of them present only once. V lost 1 base to trimming and J lost 3 bases, with 9 bases between them. This CDR3 is 15 amino acids long. Germline lookup yields CDR1 MGHDK and CDR2 SYGVNS. The data originate from a study of blood T cell repertoires in COVID-19. Study as a whole: Whether acute or convalescent, the COVID-19 samples came from the United States, Italy and Spain. The cDNA or gDNA used as material had been derived from T cells, B-cell-depleted T cells, or PBMCs.

The source of this sequence is a woman aged 40 to 50 with acute or convalescent COVID-19. Source material: peripheral blood. V gene TRBV25-1 combines with J gene TRBJ1-4; tentative D call: TRBD1 (5 bases). Written as DNA, the CDR3 is TGTGCCAGCAGTGAATTTGGGGGGGCTAATGAAAAACTGTTTTTT. Translating it yields CASSEFGGANEKLFF.